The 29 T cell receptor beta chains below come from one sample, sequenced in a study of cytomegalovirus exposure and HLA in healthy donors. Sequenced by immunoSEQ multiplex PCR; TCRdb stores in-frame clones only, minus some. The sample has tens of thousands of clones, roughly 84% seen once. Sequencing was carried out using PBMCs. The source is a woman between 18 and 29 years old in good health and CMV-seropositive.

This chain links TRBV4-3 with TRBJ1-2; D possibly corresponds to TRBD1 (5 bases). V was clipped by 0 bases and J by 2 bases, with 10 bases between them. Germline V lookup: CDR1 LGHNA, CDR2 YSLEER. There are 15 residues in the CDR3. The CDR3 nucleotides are TGCGCCAGCAGCCAAGACCCCCAGGGAAACTATGGCTACACCTTC. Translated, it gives CASSQDPQGNYGYTF.

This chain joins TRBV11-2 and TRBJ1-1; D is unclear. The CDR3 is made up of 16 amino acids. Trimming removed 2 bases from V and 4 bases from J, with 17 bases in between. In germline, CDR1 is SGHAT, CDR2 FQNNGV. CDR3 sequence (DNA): TGTGCCAGCAGCTTAAGGGAGGGCCTGGCGGGCACTGAAGCTTTCTTT. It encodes CASSLREGLAGTEAFF.

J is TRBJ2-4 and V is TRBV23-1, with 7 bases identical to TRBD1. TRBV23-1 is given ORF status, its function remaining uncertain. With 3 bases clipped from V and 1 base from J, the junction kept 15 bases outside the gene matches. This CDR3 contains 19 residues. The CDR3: CASSQRSTGSRRAKNIQYF. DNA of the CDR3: TGCGCCAGCAGTCAGCGGTCGACAGGGAGCCGCCGGGCCAAAAACATTCAGTACTTC.

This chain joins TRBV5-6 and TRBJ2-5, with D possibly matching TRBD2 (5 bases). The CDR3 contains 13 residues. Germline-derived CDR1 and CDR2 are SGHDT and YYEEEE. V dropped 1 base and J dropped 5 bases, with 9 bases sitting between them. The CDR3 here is CASSLPSWETQYF. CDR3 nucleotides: TGTGCCAGCAGCTTGCCTAGCTGGGAGACCCAGTACTTC. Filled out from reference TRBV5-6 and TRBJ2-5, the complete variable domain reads DAGVTQSPTHLIKTRGQQVTLRCSPKSGHDTVSWYQQALGQGPQFIFQYYEEEERQRGNFPDRFSGHQFPNYSSELNVNALLLGDSALYLCASSLPSWETQYFGPGTRLLVL.

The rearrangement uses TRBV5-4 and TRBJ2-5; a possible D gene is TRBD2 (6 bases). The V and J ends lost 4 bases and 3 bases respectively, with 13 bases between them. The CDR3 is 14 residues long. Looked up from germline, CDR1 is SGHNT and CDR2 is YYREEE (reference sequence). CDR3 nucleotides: TGTGCCAGCAGCGCCCGTACGGGAGAAGAGACCCAGTACTTC. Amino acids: CASSARTGEETQYF.

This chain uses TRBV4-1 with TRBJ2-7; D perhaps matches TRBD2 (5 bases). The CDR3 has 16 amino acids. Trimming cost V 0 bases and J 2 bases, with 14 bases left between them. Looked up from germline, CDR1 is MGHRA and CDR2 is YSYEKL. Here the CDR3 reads CASSQDLVAPPYEQYF. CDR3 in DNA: TGCGCCAGCAGCCAAGATTTAGTAGCGCCTCCCTACGAGCAGTACTTC.

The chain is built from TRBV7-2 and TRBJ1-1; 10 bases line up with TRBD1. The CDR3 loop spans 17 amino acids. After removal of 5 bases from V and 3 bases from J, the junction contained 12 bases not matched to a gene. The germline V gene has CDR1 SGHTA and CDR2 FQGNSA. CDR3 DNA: TGTGCCAGCAGCACGATCGGACAGGGGGGACAAGACACTGAAGCTTTCTTT. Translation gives CASSTIGQGGQDTEAFF.

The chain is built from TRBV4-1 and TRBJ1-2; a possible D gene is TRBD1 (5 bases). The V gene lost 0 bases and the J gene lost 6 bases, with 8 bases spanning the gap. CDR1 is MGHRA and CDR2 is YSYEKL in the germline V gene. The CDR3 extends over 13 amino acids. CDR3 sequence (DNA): TGCGCCAGCAGCCAAGAAAGGGGCCATGGCTACACCTTC. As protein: CASSQERGHGYTF.

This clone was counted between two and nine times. CDR3 DNA: TGTGCCAGCAAACGGACAGGAGGAGGCTACACCTTC. Translating gives CASKRTGGGYTF. V and J are TRBV6-6 and TRBJ1-2; 7 bases match TRBD1. The CDR3 runs 12 residues. Germline V gene sequence: CDR1 MNHNY, CDR2 SVGAGI (reference sequence). Germline trimming cut 7 bases from V and 8 bases from J; bases unmatched to any gene: 7.

The DNA of the CDR3 is TGTGCCAGCAGCCCCACAGGGGTGAACACTGAAGCTTTCTTT. Protein product: CASSPTGVNTEAFF. The J gene is TRBJ1-1, the V gene TRBV7-6; 7 positions agree with TRBD1. The CDR3 has 14 residues. From germline, CDR1 is SGHVS and CDR2 FNYEAQ. The ends lost 5 bases at V and 0 bases at J; junction bases unmatched: 3.

DNA of the CDR3: TGTGCCAGCAGCTTAGATTCGCGTTCCTATGGCTACACCTTC. Protein sequence: CASSLDSRSYGYTF. The chain combines TRBV7-9 with TRBJ1-2; no clear D. The germline V gene has CDR1 SEHNR and CDR2 FQNEAQ (reference sequence). This CDR3 is 14 amino acids long. Deletions cut 1 base from V and 4 bases from J, with 10 bases between. The full variable domain, with the rest looked up from reference TRBV7-9 and TRBJ1-2, is DTGVSQNPRHKITKRGQNVTFRCDPISEHNRLYWYRQTLGQGPEFLTYFQNEAQLEKSRLLSDRFSAERPKGSFSTLEIQRTEQGDSAMYLCASSLDSRSYGYTFGSGTRLTVV.

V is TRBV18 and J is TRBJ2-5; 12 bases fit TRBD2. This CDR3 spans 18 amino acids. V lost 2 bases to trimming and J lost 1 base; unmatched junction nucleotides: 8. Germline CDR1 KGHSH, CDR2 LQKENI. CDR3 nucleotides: TGTGCCAGCTCACCAAGGTCTAGCGGGGGGGCCGGCCAAGAGACCCAGTACTTC. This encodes CASSPRSSGGAGQETQYF. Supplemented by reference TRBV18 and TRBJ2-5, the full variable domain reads NAGVMQNPRHLVRRRGQEARLRCSPMKGHSHVYWYRQLPEEGLKFMVYLQKENIIDESGMPKERFSAEFPKEGPSILRIQQVVRGDSAAYFCASSPRSSGGAGQETQYFGPGTRLLVL.

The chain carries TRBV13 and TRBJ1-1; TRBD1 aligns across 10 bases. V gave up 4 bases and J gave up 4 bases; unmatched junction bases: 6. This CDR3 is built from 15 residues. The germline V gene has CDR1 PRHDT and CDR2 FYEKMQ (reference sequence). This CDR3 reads CASSSTGGWGTEAFF. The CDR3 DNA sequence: TGTGCCAGCAGCTCGACAGGGGGCTGGGGCACTGAAGCTTTCTTT.

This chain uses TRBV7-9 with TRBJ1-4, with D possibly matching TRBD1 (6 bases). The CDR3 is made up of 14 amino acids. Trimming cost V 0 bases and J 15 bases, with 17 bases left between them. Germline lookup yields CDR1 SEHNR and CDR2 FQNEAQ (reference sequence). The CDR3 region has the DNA TGTGCCAGCAGCTTAGCCTATACAGGGCCTGGGATGTTTTTT. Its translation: CASSLAYTGPGMFF.

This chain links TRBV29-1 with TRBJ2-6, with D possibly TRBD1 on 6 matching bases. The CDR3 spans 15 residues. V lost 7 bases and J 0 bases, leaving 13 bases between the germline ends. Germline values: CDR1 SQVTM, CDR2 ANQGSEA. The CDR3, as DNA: TGCAGCGACCCGGACAGCCGCTCTGGGGCCAACGTCCTGACTTTC. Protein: CSDPDSRSGANVLTF. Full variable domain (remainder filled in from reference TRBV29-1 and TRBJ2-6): SAVISQKPSRDICQRGTSLTIQCQVDSQVTMMFWYRQQPGQSLTLIATANQGSEATYESGFVIDKFPISRPNLTFSTLTVSNMSPEDSSIYLCSDPDSRSGANVLTFGAGSRLTVL.

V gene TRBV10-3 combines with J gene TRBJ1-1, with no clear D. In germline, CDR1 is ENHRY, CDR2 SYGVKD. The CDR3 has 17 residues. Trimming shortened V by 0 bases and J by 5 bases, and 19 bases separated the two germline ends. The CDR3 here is CAISESKIVGGGTEAFF. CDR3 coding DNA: TGTGCCATCAGTGAGTCGAAGATTGTGGGAGGAGGGACTGAAGCTTTCTTT.

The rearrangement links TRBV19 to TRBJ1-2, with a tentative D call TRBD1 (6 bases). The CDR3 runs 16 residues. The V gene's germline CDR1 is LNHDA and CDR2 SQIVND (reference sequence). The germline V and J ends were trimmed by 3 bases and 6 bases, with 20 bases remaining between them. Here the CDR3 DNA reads TGTGCCAGTAGTATGAGGGGGATCGACAGCGGCCATGGCTACACCTTC. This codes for CASSMRGIDSGHGYTF. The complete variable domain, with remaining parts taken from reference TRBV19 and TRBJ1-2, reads DGGITQSPKYLFRKEGQNVTLSCEQNLNHDAMYWYRQDPGQGLRLIYYSQIVNDFQKGDIAEGYSVSREKKESFPLTVTSAQKNPTAFYLCASSMRGIDSGHGYTFGSGTRLTVV.

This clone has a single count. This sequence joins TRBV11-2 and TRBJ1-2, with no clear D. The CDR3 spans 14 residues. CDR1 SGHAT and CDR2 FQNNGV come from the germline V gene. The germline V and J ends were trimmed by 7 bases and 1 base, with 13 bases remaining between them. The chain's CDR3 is CASTGGLNNYGYTF. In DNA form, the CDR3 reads TGTGCCAGCACTGGAGGGCTTAATAACTATGGCTACACCTTC.

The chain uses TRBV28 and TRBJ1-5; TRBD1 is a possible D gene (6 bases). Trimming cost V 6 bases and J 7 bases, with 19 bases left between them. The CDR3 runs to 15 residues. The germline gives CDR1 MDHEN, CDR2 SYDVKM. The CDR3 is CASSQVGDTRQPQHF. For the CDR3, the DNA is TGTGCCAGCAGCCAAGTTGGGGACACACGGCAGCCCCAGCATTTT.

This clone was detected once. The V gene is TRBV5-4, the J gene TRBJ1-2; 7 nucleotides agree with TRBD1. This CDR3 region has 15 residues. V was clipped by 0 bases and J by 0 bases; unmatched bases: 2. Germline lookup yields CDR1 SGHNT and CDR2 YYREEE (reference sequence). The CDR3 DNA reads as TGTGCCAGCAGCTTGGGACAGGGACCTAACTATGGCTACACCTTC. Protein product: CASSLGQGPNYGYTF.

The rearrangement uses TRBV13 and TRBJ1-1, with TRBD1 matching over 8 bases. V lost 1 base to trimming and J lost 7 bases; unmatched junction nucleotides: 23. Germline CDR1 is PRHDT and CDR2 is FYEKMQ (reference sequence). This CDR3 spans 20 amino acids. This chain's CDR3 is CASSLVLSQDNRGGCCEAFF. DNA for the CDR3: TGTGCCAGCAGCTTAGTCCTCTCCCAAGACAACAGGGGGGGATGCTGTGAAGCTTTCTTT.

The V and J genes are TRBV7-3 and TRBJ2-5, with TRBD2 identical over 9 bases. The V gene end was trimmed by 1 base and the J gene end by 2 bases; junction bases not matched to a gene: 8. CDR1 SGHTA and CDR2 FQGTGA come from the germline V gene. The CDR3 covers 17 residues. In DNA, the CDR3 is TGTGCCAGCAGCTTAAACCACTTGAGCGGGGGGCAAGAGACCCAGTACTTC. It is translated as CASSLNHLSGGQETQYF.

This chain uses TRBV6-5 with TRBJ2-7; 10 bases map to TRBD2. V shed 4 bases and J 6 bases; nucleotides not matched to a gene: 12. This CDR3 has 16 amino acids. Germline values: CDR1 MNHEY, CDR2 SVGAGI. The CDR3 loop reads CASSSLAGMVVAEQYF. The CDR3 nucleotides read TGTGCCAGCAGTTCACTAGCGGGGATGGTAGTTGCCGAGCAGTACTTC.

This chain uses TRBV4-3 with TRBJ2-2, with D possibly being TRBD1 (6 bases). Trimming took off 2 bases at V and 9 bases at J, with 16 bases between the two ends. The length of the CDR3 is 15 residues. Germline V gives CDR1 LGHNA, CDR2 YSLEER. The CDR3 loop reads CASSQTLTGIRELFF. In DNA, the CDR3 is TGCGCCAGCAGCCAAACACTTACAGGGATCCGGGAGCTGTTTTTT.

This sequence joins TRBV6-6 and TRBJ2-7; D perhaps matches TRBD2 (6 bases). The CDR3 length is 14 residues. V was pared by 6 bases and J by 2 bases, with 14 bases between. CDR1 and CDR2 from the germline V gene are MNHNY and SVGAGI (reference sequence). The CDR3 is CASSPGDGAYEQYF. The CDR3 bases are TGTGCCAGCAGCCCGGGGGACGGGGCCTACGAGCAGTACTTC.

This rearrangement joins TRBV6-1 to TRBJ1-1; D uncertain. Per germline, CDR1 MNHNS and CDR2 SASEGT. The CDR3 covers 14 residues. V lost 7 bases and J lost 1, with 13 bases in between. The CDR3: CASTISTWNTEAFF. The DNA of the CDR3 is TGTGCCAGCACCATAAGCACGTGGAACACTGAAGCTTTCTTT.

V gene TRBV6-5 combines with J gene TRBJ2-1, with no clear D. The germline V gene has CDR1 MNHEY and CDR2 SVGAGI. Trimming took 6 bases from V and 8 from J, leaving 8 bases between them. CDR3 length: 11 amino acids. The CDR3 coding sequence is TGTGCCAGCAGCCGCGCCTATGAGCAGTTCTTC. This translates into CASSRAYEQFF.

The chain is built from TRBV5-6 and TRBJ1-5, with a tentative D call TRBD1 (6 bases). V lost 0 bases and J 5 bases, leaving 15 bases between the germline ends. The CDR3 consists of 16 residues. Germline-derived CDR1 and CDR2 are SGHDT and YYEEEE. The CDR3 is CASSLARRGVYQPQHF. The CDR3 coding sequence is TGTGCCAGCAGCTTGGCGCGCAGGGGAGTGTATCAGCCCCAGCATTTT.

The CDR3 here is CASSPFSSGELFF. The CDR3 coding sequence is TGTGCCAGCAGCCCCTTCAGTTCCGGGGAGCTGTTTTTT. The gene calls are TRBV14 and TRBJ2-2; D is undetermined. Germline values: CDR1 SGHDN, CDR2 FVKESK. This CDR3 has 13 residues. Deletions cut 4 bases from V and 6 bases from J, with 9 bases between.